These 2 T cell receptor beta chains came from one sample sequenced in a study of high-grade serous ovarian cancer treatment subgroups. TCRdb's table, derived via immunoSEQ multiplex PCR, lists solely in-frame clones and lacks some. Seen here are around 37,000 clones, 79% observed once, and the top ten hold approximately 3.1%. Tumor samples were obtained before definitive surgery or chemotherapy. The sequencing input was tumor tissue. Source of these receptors: a human donor with high-grade serous ovarian cancer.

The chain recombines TRBV28 with TRBJ2-7, with 7 bases lining up with TRBD1. V was clipped by 1 base and J by 0 bases; unmatched bases: 0. This CDR3 has 14 amino acids. Germline V CDR1 and CDR2: MDHEN, SYDVKM. CDR3 sequence: CASSLYRGSYEQYF. The CDR3 nucleotides are TGTGCCAGCAGTTTATACAGGGGCTCCTACGAGCAGTACTTC.

The chain uses TRBV5-1 and TRBJ2-7; unclear D gene. CDR3 length equals 14 residues. The V end was cut by 0 bases, the J end by 7 bases, with 14 bases between. In germline, CDR1 is SGHRS, CDR2 YFSETQ. The CDR3 reads CASSLAQKRWEQYF. The CDR3 nucleotides are TGCGCCAGCAGCTTGGCCCAAAAGCGTTGGGAGCAGTACTTC.